This T cell receptor beta chain was sequenced for a study of blood T cell repertoires in COVID-19. Study as a whole: Donors in the United States, Italy and Spain gave samples during acute or convalescent COVID-19.

In the study's own analysis: The assay estimated nucleated cells by amplifying reference gene primers. The method was immunoSEQ multiplex PCR; TCRdb's version includes in-frame clones alone and lacks a portion of them. V and J calls plus clone size are reproduced from that table; the DNA served to infer D and trimming. The sample records about 130,000 clones, around 86% being singletons. The TCR comes from a woman older than 75 with acute or convalescent COVID-19. Sequenced input: peripheral blood.

The CDR3 nucleotides are TGTGCCAGAAGCGTGAATGGTCCGGACAGTTTGAACACTGAAGCTTTCTTT. Protein: CARSVNGPDSLNTEAFF. The chain uses TRBV7-5 and TRBJ1-1; the table assigns TRBD1, which was not confirmed against the DNA. TRBV7-5 corresponds to a pseudogene. The CDR3 is 17 residues long.